Presented here are 8 T cell receptor beta chains from one specimen sequenced in a study of cytomegalovirus exposure and HLA in healthy donors. This PCR relied on a set of 60 Vbeta primers and 13 Jbeta primers. Repertoires were generated with immunoSEQ multiplex PCR, while TCRdb's copy carries only in-frame clones and drops some. This table holds more than 95,000 clones, over 65% found once. The sequenced sample was PBMCs. These receptors all come from a woman between 40 and 55 years old in good health and CMV-seronegative.

This clone was recorded a few times. The V call is TRBV6-1, the J call TRBJ1-2; 7 bases fit TRBD1. The CDR3 is made up of 15 amino acids. V was pared by 3 bases and J by 7 bases, with 11 bases of the junction left unmatched. The germline gives CDR1 MNHNS, CDR2 SASEGT. The CDR3 DNA reads as TGTGCCAGCAGTGACTGGGACAGCCAGCAGGGTGGCTACACCTTC. Translation: CASSDWDSQQGGYTF.

The chain carries TRBV7-2 and TRBJ2-2, with TRBD1 as a possible D gene (5 bases). The CDR3 is 15 residues long. V lost 5 bases, J lost 0 bases, and 10 bases lay in between. The germline CDR1 and CDR2 sequences are SGHTA and FQGNSA. CDR3 sequence: CASSAAGSNTGELFF. CDR3 bases: TGTGCCAGCAGCGCAGCAGGGTCGAACACCGGGGAGCTGTTTTTT.

V gene TRBV2 combines with J gene TRBJ1-6; D remains ambiguous. CDR1 and CDR2 (germline): SNHLY, FYNNEI. The CDR3 spans 11 residues. Trimming took off 6 bases at V and 8 bases at J, with 5 bases between the two ends. The CDR3 loop reads CASSLDSPLHF. CDR3 in DNA: TGTGCCAGCAGCCTAGATTCACCCCTCCACTTT.

The gene calls are TRBV6-1 and TRBJ1-2; D may be TRBD1 (5 bases). The CDR3 runs 14 residues. Per germline, CDR1 MNHNS and CDR2 SASEGT. Trimming took 3 bases from V and 5 from J, leaving 13 bases between them. CDR3 bases: TGTGCCAGCAGTGATGGAGGGACCGGTTATGGCTACACCTTC. Protein: CASSDGGTGYGYTF.

In the case of this clone: The same CDR3 can be traced to other DNA sequences in this sample. The CDR3 DNA sequence: TGTGCCAGCAGTTTTTCTAGCGGGAGCTACGAGCAGTACTTC. Translated: CASSFSSGSYEQYF. J is TRBJ2-7 and V is TRBV27; 10 bases line up with TRBD2. Germline loops: CDR1 MNHEY, CDR2 SMNVEV (reference sequence). This CDR3 has 14 residues. The V and J ends lost 3 bases and 3 bases, in that order; junction bases with no gene match: 2.

The chain employs TRBV10-3 and TRBJ2-5; tentative D call: TRBD1 (5 bases). The germline V and J ends were trimmed by 1 base and 1 base, with 7 bases remaining between them. The CDR3 loop spans 14 amino acids. The germline gives CDR1 ENHRY, CDR2 SYGVKD. CDR3 loop: CAISEFQGQETQYF. CDR3 DNA: TGTGCCATCAGTGAGTTTCAGGGCCAAGAGACCCAGTACTTC.

J is TRBJ2-7 and V is TRBV7-6; possible D gene TRBD2, 7 bases. The germline gives CDR1 SGHVS, CDR2 FNYEAQ. The CDR3 sequence is 18 residues long. Trimming stripped 0 bases from V and 0 bases from J, with 18 bases between. CDR3 DNA sequence: TGTGCCAGCAGCTTAGCCGGGGGAGGGACACCGAGCTCCTACGAGCAGTACTTC. Amino acid sequence: CASSLAGGGTPSSYEQYF.

Here the CDR3 reads CASSLSTGERSYEQYF. CDR3 in DNA: TGTGCCAGCAGTTTATCTACAGGGGAGAGGTCCTACGAGCAGTACTTC. V is TRBV27 and J is TRBJ2-5; 7 positions agree with TRBD1. The J call may not be correct, given that the DNA end is closer to TRBJ2-7. There are 16 residues in the CDR3. Germline-derived CDR1 and CDR2 are MNHEY and SMNVEV (reference sequence).